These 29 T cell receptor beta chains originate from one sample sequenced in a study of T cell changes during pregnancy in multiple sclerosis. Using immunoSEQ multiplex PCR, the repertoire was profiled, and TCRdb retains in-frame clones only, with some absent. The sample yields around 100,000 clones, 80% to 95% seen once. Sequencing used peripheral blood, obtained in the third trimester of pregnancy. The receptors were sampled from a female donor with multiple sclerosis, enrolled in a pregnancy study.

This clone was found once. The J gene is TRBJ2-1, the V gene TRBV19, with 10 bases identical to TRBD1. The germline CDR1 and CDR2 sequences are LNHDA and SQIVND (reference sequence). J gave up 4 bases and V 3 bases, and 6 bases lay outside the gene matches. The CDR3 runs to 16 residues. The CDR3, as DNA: TGTGCCAGTAGTATTATTGGACAGGGGGATTACAATGAGCAGTTCTTC. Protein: CASSIIGQGDYNEQFF. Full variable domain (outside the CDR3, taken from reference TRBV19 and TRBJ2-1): DGGITQSPKYLFRKEGQNVTLSCEQNLNHDAMYWYRQDPGQGLRLIYYSQIVNDFQKGDIAEGYSVSREKKESFPLTVTSAQKNPTAFYLCASSIIGQGDYNEQFFGPGTRLTVL.

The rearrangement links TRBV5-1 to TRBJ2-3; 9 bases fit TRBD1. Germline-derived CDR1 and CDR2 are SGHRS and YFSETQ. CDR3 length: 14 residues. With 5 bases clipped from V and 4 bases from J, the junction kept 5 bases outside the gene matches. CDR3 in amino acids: CASSDRGRPDTQYF. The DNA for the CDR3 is TGCGCCAGCAGTGACAGGGGGAGGCCAGATACGCAGTATTTT.

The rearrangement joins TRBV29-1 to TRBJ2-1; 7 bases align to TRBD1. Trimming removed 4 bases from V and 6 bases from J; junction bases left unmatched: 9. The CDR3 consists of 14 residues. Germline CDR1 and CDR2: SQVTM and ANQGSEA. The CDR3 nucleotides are TGCAGCGTTGGACAGAGGGGGCTCCTCAATGAGCAGTTCTTC. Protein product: CSVGQRGLLNEQFF.

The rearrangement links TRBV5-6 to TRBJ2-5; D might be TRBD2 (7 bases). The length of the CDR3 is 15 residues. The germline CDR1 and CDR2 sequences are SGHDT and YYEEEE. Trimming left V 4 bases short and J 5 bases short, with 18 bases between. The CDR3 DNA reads TGTGCCAGCAGCCCCCCATGGGGGCGGGGGGAGACCCAGTACTTC. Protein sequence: CASSPPWGRGETQYF. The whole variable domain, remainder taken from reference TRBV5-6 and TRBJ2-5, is DAGVTQSPTHLIKTRGQQVTLRCSPKSGHDTVSWYQQALGQGPQFIFQYYEEEERQRGNFPDRFSGHQFPNYSSELNVNALLLGDSALYLCASSPPWGRGETQYFGPGTRLLVL.

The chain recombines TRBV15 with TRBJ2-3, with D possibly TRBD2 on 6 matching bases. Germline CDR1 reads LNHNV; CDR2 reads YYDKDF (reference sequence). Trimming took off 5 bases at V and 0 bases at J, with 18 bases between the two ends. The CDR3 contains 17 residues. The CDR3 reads CATSGPRGGVSTDTQYF. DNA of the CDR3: TGTGCCACCAGCGGCCCGCGGGGCGGGGTTAGCACAGATACGCAGTATTTT.

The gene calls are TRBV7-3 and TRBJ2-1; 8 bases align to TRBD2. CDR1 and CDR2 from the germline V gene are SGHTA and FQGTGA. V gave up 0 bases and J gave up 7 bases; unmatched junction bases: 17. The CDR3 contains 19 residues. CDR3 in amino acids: CASSLTPPGGRGVKNEQFF. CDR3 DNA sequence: TGTGCCAGCAGCTTAACCCCCCCGGGAGGGAGGGGGGTTAAAAATGAGCAGTTCTTC.

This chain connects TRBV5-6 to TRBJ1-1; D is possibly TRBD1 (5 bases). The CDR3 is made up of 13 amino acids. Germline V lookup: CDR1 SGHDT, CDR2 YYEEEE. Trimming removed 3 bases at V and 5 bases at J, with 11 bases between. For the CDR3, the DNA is TGTGCCAGCAGCTCAGACGGGGGGACTGAAGCTTTCTTT. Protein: CASSSDGGTEAFF.

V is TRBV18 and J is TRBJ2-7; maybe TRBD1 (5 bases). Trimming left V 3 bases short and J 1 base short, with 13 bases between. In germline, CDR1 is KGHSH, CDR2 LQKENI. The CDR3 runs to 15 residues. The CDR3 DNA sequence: TGTGCCAGCTCACCGTTCAAGACAGAGTCCTACGAGCAGTACTTC. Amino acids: CASSPFKTESYEQYF.

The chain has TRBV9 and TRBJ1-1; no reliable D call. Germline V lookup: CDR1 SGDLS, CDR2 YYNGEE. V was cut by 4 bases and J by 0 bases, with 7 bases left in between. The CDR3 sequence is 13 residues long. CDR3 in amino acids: CASSSTLNTEAFF. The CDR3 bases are TGTGCCAGCAGCTCCACACTGAACACTGAAGCTTTCTTT. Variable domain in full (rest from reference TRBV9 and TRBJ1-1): DSGVTQTPKHLITATGQRVTLRCSPRSGDLSVYWYQQSLDQGLQFLIQYYNGEERAKGNILERFSAQQFPDLHSELNLSSLELGDSALYFCASSSTLNTEAFFGQGTRLTVV.

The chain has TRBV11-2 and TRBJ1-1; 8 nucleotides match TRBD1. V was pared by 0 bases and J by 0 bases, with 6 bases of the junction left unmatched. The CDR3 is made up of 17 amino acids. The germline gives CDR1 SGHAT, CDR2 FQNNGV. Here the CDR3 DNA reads TGTGCCAGCAGCTTAGAGGTGACAGGGGCTCTGAACACTGAAGCTTTCTTT. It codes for CASSLEVTGALNTEAFF.

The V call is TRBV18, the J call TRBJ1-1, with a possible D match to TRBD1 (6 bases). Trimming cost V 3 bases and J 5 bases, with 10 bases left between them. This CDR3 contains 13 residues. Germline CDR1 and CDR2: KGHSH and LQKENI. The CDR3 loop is CASSPPRGTEAFF. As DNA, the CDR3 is TGTGCCAGCTCACCGCCTAGGGGGACTGAAGCTTTCTTT.

CDR3 bases: TGTGCCAGCAGCGAATCTCCTAGCGTCAACTCCTACGAGCAGTACTTC. Translating it yields CASSESPSVNSYEQYF. This chain connects TRBV5-4 to TRBJ2-7; tentatively, D is TRBD2 (6 bases). CDR1 SGHNT and CDR2 YYREEE come from the germline V gene (reference sequence). CDR3 length equals 16 residues. V was cut by 4 bases and J by 0 bases, with 17 bases left in between.

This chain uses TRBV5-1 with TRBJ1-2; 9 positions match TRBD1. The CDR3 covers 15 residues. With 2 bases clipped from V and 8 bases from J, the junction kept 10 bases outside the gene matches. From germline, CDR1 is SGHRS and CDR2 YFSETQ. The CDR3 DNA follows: TGCGCCAGCAGCTTTGAGCCGGGACAGGGTGGAGGCTACACCTTC. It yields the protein CASSFEPGQGGGYTF.

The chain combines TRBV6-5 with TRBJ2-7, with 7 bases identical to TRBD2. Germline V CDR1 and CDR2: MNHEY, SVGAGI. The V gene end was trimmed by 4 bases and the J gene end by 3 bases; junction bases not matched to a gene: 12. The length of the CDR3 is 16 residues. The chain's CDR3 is CASSFVGRANLYEQYF. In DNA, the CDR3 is TGTGCCAGCAGTTTCGTGGGGAGGGCTAACCTCTACGAGCAGTACTTC.

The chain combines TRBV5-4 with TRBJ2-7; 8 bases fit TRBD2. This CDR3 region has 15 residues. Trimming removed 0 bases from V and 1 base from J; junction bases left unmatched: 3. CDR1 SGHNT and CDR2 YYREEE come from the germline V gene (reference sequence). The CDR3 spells CASSLDSGNSYEQYF. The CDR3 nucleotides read TGTGCCAGCAGCTTGGATAGCGGGAATTCCTACGAGCAGTACTTC.

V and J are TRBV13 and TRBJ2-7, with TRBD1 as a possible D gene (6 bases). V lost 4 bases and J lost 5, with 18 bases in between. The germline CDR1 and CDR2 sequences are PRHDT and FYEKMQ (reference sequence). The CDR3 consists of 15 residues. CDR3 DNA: TGTGCCAGCAGCTCGGCCGGGACAAAGTCCCACGAGCAGTACTTC. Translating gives CASSSAGTKSHEQYF. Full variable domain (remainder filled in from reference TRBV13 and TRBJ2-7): AAGVIQSPRHLIKEKRETATLKCYPIPRHDTVYWYQQGPGQDPQFLISFYEKMQSDKGSIPDRFSAQQFSDYHSELNMSSLELGDSALYFCASSSAGTKSHEQYFGPGTRLTVT.

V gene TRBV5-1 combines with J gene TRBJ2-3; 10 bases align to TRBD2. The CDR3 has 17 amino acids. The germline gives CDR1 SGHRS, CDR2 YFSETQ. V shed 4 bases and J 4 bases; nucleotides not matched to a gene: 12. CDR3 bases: TGCGCCAGCAGCGTGGCCCTAAGCGGGGGGGGGTCAGATACGCAGTATTTT. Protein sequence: CASSVALSGGGSDTQYF.

The DNA of the CDR3 is TGTGCCACCACAGGGGCACGAGGCTACGAGCAGTACTTC. This encodes CATTGARGYEQYF. V is TRBV6-1 and J is TRBJ2-7; 7 bases map to TRBD1. Germline V lookup: CDR1 MNHNS, CDR2 SASEGT. After removal of 10 bases from V and 3 bases from J, the junction contained 9 bases not matched to a gene. The CDR3 runs 13 residues.

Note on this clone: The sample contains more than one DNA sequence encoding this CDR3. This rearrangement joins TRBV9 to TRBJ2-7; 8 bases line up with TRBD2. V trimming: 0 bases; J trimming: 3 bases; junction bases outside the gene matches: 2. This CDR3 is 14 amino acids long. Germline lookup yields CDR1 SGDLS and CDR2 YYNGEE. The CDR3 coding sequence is TGTGCCAGCAGCGTAGAGAGCGGGAGCTACGAGCAGTACTTC. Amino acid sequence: CASSVESGSYEQYF.

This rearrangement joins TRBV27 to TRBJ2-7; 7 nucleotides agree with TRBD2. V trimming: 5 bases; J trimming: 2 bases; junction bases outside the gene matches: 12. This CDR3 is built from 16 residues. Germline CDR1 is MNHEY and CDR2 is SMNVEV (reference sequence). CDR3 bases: TGTGCCAGCAGTCCCGTAGCGGGCGAAGCTCCCTACGAGCAGTACTTC. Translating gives CASSPVAGEAPYEQYF.

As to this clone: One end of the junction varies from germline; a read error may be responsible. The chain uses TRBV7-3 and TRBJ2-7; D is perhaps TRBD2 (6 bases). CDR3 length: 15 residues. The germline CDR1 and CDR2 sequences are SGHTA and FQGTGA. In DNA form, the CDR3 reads TGCGCCAGCAGTTTAACTCTTGGGCGGGACTACGAGCAGTACTTC. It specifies CASSLTLGRDYEQYF.

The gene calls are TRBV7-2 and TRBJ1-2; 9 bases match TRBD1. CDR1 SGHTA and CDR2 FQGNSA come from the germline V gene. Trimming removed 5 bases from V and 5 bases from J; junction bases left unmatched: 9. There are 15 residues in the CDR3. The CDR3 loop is CASSPRTGVAYGYTF. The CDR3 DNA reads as TGTGCCAGCAGCCCAAGGACAGGGGTAGCGTATGGCTACACCTTC.

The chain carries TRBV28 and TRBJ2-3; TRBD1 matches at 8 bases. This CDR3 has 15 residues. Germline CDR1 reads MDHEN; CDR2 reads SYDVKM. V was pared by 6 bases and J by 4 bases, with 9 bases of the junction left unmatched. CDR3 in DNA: TGTGCCAGCAGCGACGACAGGGGAAGCGCAGATACGCAGTATTTT. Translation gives CASSDDRGSADTQYF. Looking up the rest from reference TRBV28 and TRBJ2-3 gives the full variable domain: DVKVTQSSRYLVKRTGEKVFLECVQDMDHENMFWYRQDPGLGLRLIYFSYDVKMKEKGDIPEGYSVSREKKERFSLILESASTNQTSMYLCASSDDRGSADTQYFGPGTRLTVL.

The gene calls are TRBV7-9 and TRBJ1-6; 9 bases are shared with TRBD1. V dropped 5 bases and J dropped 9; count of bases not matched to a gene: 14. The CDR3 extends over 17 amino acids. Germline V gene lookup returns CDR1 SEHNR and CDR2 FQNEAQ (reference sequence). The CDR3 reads CASSPTGPGQGPSPLHF. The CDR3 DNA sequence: TGTGCCAGCAGCCCGACCGGACCGGGACAGGGCCCTTCACCCCTCCACTTT.

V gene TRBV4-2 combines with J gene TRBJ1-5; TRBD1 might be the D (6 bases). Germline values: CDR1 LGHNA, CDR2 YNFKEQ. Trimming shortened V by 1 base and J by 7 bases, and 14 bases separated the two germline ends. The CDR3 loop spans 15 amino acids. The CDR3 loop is CASSQGIQQGQPQHF. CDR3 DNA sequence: TGTGCCAGCAGCCAAGGCATACAACAGGGCCAGCCCCAGCATTTT.

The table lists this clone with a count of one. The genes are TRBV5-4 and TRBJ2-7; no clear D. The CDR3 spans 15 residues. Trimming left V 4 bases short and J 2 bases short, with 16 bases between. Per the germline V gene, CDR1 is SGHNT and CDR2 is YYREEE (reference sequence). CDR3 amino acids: CASSPSPDTTYEQYF. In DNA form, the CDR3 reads TGTGCCAGCAGCCCCTCACCAGATACAACCTACGAGCAGTACTTC.

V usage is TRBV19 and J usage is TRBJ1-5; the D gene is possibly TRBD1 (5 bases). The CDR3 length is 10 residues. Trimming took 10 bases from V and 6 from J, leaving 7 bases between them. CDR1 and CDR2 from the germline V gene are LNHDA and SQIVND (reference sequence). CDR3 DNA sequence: TGTGCCACAGGGATTCAGCCCCAGCATTTT. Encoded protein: CATGIQPQHF.

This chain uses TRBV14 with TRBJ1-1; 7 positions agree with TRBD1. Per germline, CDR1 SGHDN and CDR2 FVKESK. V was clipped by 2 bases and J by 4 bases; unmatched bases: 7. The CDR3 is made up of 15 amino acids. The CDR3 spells CASSQRVSGGTEAFF. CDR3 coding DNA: TGTGCCAGCAGCCAACGGGTCTCAGGGGGCACTGAAGCTTTCTTT.

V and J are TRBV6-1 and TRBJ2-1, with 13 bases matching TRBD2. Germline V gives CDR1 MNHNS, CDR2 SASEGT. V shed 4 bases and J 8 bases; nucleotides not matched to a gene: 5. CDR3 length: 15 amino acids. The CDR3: CASSVGTSGKDEQFF. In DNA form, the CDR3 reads TGTGCCAGCAGTGTCGGGACTAGCGGGAAGGATGAGCAGTTCTTC.